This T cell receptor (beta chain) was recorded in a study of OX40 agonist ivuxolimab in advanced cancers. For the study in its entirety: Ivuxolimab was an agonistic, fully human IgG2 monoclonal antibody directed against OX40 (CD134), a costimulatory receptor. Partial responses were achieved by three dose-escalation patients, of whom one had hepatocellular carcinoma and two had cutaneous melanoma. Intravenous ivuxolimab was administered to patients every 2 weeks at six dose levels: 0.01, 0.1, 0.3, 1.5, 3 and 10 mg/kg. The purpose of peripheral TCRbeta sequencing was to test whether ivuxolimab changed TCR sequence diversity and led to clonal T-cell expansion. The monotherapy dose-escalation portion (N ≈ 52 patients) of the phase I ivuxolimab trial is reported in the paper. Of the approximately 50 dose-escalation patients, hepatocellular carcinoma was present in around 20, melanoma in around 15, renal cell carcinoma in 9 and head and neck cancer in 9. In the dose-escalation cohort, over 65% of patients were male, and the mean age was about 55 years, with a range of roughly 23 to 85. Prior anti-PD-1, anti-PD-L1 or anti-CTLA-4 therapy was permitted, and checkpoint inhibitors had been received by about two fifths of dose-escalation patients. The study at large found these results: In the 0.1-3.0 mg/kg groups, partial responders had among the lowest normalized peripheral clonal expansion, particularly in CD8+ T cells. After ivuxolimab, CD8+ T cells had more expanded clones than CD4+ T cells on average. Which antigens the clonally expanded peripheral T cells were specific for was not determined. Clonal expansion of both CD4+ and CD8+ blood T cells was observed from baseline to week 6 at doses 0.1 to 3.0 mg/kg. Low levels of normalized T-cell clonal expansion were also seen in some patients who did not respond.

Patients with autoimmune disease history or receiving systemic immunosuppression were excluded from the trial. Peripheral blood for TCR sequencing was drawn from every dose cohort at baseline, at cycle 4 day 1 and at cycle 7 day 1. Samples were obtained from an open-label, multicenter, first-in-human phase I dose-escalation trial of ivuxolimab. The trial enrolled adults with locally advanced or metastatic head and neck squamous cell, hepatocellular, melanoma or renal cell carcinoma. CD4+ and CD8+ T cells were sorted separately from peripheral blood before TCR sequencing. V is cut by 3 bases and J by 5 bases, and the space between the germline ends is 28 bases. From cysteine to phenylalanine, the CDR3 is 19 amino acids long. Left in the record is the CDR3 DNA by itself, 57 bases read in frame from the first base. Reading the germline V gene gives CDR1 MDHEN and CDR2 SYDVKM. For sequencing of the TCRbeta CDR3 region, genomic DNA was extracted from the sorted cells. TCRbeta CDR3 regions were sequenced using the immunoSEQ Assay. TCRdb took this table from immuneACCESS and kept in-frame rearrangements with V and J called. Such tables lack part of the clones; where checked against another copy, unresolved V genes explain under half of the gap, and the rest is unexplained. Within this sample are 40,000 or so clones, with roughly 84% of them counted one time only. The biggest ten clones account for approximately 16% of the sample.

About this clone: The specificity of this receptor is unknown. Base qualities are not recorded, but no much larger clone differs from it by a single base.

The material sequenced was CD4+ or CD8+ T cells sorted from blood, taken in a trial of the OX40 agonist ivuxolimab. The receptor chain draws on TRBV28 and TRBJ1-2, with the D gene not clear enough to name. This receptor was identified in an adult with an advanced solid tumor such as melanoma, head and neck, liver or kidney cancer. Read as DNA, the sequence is TGTGCCAGCAGTTTCTACGAAGGACTCTTCCCTACAGAGACTTATGGCTACACCTTC. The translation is CASSFYEGLFPTETYGYTF.